These 18 T cell receptor beta chains originate from one sample sequenced in a study of beta chain features in type 1 diabetes. Every isolated RNA sample was fully reverse transcribed, so sequencing captured expressed TCRB transcripts. TCRdb keeps only in-frame clones here, not all; method: immunoSEQ multiplex PCR. Of about 150,000 clones listed, around 10% are singletons. The material sequenced was central memory CD4+ T cells from blood. The receptors come from a man in his late teens or twenties in good health.

This clone has a handful of counts. The V and J genes are TRBV4-3 and TRBJ2-1; D perhaps matches TRBD2 (5 bases). CDR1 and CDR2 from the germline V gene are LGHNA and YSLEER. CDR3 size: 15 residues. Trimming cost V 0 bases and J 4 bases, with 10 bases left between them. Here the CDR3 reads CASSQEGGPYNEQFF. The CDR3 DNA is TGCGCCAGCAGCCAAGAAGGCGGGCCTTACAATGAGCAGTTCTTC.

J is TRBJ2-4 and V is TRBV4-3, with TRBD1 matching 10 bases. CDR3 size: 16 residues. The V gene's germline CDR1 is LGHNA and CDR2 YSLEER. V lost 4 bases and J lost 0; bases outside the gene matches: 3. The CDR3 nucleotides read TGCGCCAGCAGCCTGGGACAGGGGTTAGCCAAAAACATTCAGTACTTC. This encodes CASSLGQGLAKNIQYF.

There are a few counts of this clone. This chain joins TRBV10-3 and TRBJ1-1; D ambiguous. Trimming took off 3 bases at V and 4 bases at J, with 12 bases between the two ends. The V gene's germline CDR1 is ENHRY and CDR2 SYGVKD. The CDR3 consists of 14 residues. The CDR3 loop is CAISDQKRATEAFF. The CDR3 nucleotides read TGTGCCATCAGTGACCAAAAGCGGGCCACTGAAGCTTTCTTT.

J is TRBJ2-1 and V is TRBV29-1; D is uncertain. The V and J ends lost 2 bases and 4 bases respectively, with 9 bases between them. The CDR3 spans 13 residues. From germline, CDR1 is SQVTM and CDR2 ANQGSEA. The CDR3 reads CSVELGKYNEQFF. The CDR3, as DNA: TGCAGCGTTGAACTGGGGAAGTACAATGAGCAGTTCTTC.

This clone was observed a few times. The rearrangement joins TRBV7-9 to TRBJ2-3, with unresolved D. V lost 1 base and J 2 bases, leaving 7 bases between the germline ends. Per germline, CDR1 SEHNR and CDR2 FQNEAQ (reference sequence). The CDR3 runs to 14 residues. As DNA, the CDR3 is TGTGCCAGCAGCTTAGTGGTGAACACAGATACGCAGTATTTT. This gives the protein CASSLVVNTDTQYF.

This clone was detected only once. The chain links TRBV7-9 to TRBJ1-1; D is unresolved. Germline CDR1 is SEHNR and CDR2 is FQNEAQ (reference sequence). Trimming took off 2 bases at V and 3 bases at J, with 7 bases between the two ends. The CDR3 is 13 residues long. Here the CDR3 reads CASSLSADTEAFF. CDR3 nucleotides: TGTGCCAGCAGCTTAAGCGCAGACACTGAAGCTTTCTTT.

At least ten counts were recorded for this clone. CDR3 sequence (DNA): TGTGCCAGCAGGAAGGACAGGTCCTACAATGAGCAGTTCTTC. This encodes CASRKDRSYNEQFF. The V and J genes are TRBV21-1 and TRBJ2-1; TRBD1, the table's D call, was not compared with the DNA. TRBV21-1 is reported as a pseudogene. The CDR3 spans 14 residues.

In its sample, this clone was seen a few times. V usage is TRBV9 and J usage is TRBJ2-5, with 7 nucleotides matching TRBD1. The CDR3 has 16 amino acids. CDR1 and CDR2 (germline): SGDLS, YYNGEE. Trimming took 6 bases from V and 2 from J; bases not matched to a gene: 13. The CDR3 region has the DNA TGTGCCAGCACAAGGTCGGCCGACAGGGTGCAAGAGACCCAGTACTTC. Translation: CASTRSADRVQETQYF.

In this sample, this clone turned up a few times. The chain employs TRBV27 and TRBJ1-2; no clear D gene. V lost 2 bases and J 0 bases, leaving 7 bases between the germline ends. This CDR3 region has 14 residues. Per germline, CDR1 MNHEY and CDR2 SMNVEV (reference sequence). The CDR3 region is CASSLGSSNYGYTF. The CDR3, as DNA: TGTGCCAGCAGTTTAGGCAGTTCTAACTATGGCTACACCTTC.

This clone was seen only a few times. The chain has TRBV7-9 and TRBJ2-2; D may correspond to TRBD1 or TRBD2 (5 bases each). The CDR3 is 15 residues long. From germline, CDR1 is SEHNR and CDR2 FQNEAQ (reference sequence). Trimming took off 11 bases at V and 2 bases at J, with 18 bases between the two ends. The CDR3 loop is CALGWGPINTGELFF. As DNA, the CDR3 is TGTGCCCTAGGTTGGGGACCCATAAACACCGGGGAGCTGTTTTTT. The variable domain in full, with the rest retrieved from reference TRBV7-9 and TRBJ2-2, is DTGVSQNPRHKITKRGQNVTFRCDPISEHNRLYWYRQTLGQGPEFLTYFQNEAQLEKSRLLSDRFSAERPKGSFSTLEIQRTEQGDSAMYLCALGWGPINTGELFFGEGSRLTVL.

This sequence joins TRBV6-5 and TRBJ1-1; D remains ambiguous. Germline values: CDR1 MNHEY, CDR2 SVGAGI. This CDR3 has 14 amino acids. V lost 6 bases, J lost 0 bases, and 11 bases lay in between. As DNA, the CDR3 is TGTGCCAGCAGCGGAGAAGGCATGAACACTGAAGCTTTCTTT. Amino acids: CASSGEGMNTEAFF.

This chain joins TRBV28 and TRBJ2-7; tentative D call: TRBD2 (6 bases). V dropped 1 base and J dropped 4 bases, with 11 bases sitting between them. The germline CDR1 and CDR2 sequences are MDHEN and SYDVKM. This CDR3 contains 14 residues. CDR3 DNA sequence: TGTGCCAGCAGTTTATCGGCAGGGAGGTACGAGCAGTACTTC. Its translation: CASSLSAGRYEQYF.

This clone came up a few times. This clone may be a read error of a much larger clone one base away. This sequence joins TRBV30 and TRBJ1-5; no clear D gene. This CDR3 comprises 15 residues. Germline V gene data show CDR1 as GTSNPN and CDR2 as SVGIG (reference sequence). Deletions cut 3 bases from V and 7 bases from J, with 19 bases between. Here the CDR3 reads CAWRPTGKSGQPQHF. The CDR3 coding sequence is TGTGCCTGGAGACCTACCGGGAAATCCGGGCAGCCCCAGCATTTT.

A few counts support this clone. The chain has TRBV23-1 and TRBJ2-7; no firm D call. TRBV23-1 is treated as an ORF (open reading frame) with a function not yet certain. The CDR3 has 15 residues. Trimming left V 0 bases short and J 3 bases short, with 12 bases between. CDR3 bases: TGCGCCAGCAGTCAATCCCTCTTACCCCTCTACGAGCAGTACTTC. Its translation is CASSQSLLPLYEQYF.

J is TRBJ2-3 and V is TRBV4-3; a possible D gene is TRBD2 (6 bases). V was cut by 0 bases and J by 2 bases, with 12 bases left in between. This CDR3 contains 16 residues. The germline gives CDR1 LGHNA, CDR2 YSLEER. DNA for the CDR3: TGCGCCAGCAGCCAAGAGGCCAGCGGGTTCACAGATACGCAGTATTTT. Translated, it gives CASSQEASGFTDTQYF.

V is TRBV18 and J is TRBJ1-6; D unclear. This CDR3 spans 15 amino acids. V dropped 3 bases and J dropped 9 bases, with 15 bases sitting between them. The germline V gene encodes CDR1 KGHSH and CDR2 LQKENI. The CDR3 reads CASSPYVMEGSPLHF. The DNA for the CDR3 is TGTGCCAGCTCACCGTATGTGATGGAGGGTTCACCCCTCCACTTT.

This clone was counted a few times. V usage is TRBV28 and J usage is TRBJ2-3, with 8 bases identical to TRBD1. Per the germline V gene, CDR1 is MDHEN and CDR2 is SYDVKM. The CDR3 loop spans 14 amino acids. The V segment lost 4 bases and the J segment 1 base; nucleotides outside the gene matches: 1. The DNA for the CDR3 is TGTGCCAGCAGTTCGACAGGGGGCACAGATACGCAGTATTTT. Encoded protein: CASSSTGGTDTQYF.

In its sample, this clone was seen a few times. This rearrangement joins TRBV18 to TRBJ1-2; D is uncertain. CDR1 and CDR2 from the germline V gene are KGHSH and LQKENI. The CDR3 loop spans 15 amino acids. V gave up 2 bases and J gave up 7 bases, with 17 bases separating them. The CDR3 here is CASSPSGPSVGGYTF. For the CDR3, the DNA is TGTGCCAGCTCACCATCCGGACCCTCCGTGGGTGGCTACACCTTC. Full variable domain (rest looked up from reference TRBV18 and TRBJ1-2): NAGVMQNPRHLVRRRGQEARLRCSPMKGHSHVYWYRQLPEEGLKFMVYLQKENIIDESGMPKERFSAEFPKEGPSILRIQQVVRGDSAAYFCASSPSGPSVGGYTFGSGTRLTVV.